The following is a T cell receptor beta chain sequence with its context. At the DNA level, this CDR3 is encoded by other sequences in the same sample as well. This record comes from a study of shared clonotypes between healthy human individuals. The V and J ends lost 0 bases and 10 bases respectively, with 5 bases between them. The CDR3 is 11 residues long. Germline CDR1 and CDR2: SGDLS and YYNGEE. Here immunoSEQ multiplex PCR was the method, and the copy in TCRdb shows in-frame clones only, minus some. The sample includes about 1.9 million clones, over 85% of them seen just once. Terminally differentiated effector memory CD45RA+ cells were excluded by CCR7 positive selection of CD45RO-negative cells.

J is TRBJ2-1 and V is TRBV9, with no clear D. The sequencing input was naive CD8+ T cells from PBMCs. The receptor comes from a man younger than 30 in good health. Some clones in this sample may be carry-over from other donors' samples. In DNA, the CDR3 is TGTGCCAGCAGCGTAGCTGGGGAGCAGTTCTTC. It translates to CASSVAGEQFF.